Listed here are 19 T cell receptor beta chains from one sample, sequenced in a study of blood T cell repertoires in COVID-19. Sequencing used immunoSEQ multiplex PCR; TCRdb keeps in-frame clones, though not all of them. The table shows under 200,000 clones, with about 80% occurring only once. The specimen sequenced was PBMCs or T cells enriched from blood (not recorded which). These receptors were collected from a woman in her 70s in a cohort exposed to, infected with or recovered from COVID-19 (not recorded which).

This clone has a single count. The chain is built from TRBV5-1 and TRBJ2-3, with 14 positions matching TRBD2. J was trimmed by 6 bases and V by 6 bases; bases with no gene match: 12. In germline, CDR1 is SGHRS, CDR2 YFSETQ. The CDR3 covers 17 residues. For the CDR3, the DNA is TGCGCCAGCACCTCCTCCGGGACTAGCGGGAGCGGGGATACGCAGTATTTT. Amino acid sequence: CASTSSGTSGSGDTQYF.

CDR3 DNA: TGTGCCAGCAGCTTGGTGGCAGGGGGCCTTTCCGAGCAGTACTTC. Its protein product is CASSLVAGGLSEQYF. The chain recombines TRBV5-6 with TRBJ2-7; 8 bases agree with TRBD1. Trimming at V came to 0 bases and at J to 6 bases, leaving 8 bases not matched to a gene. Germline CDR1 is SGHDT and CDR2 is YYEEEE. The CDR3 has 15 residues.

This clone came up a few times. The DNA of the CDR3 is TGTGCCAGCAGCTTAGGGAGAGACAGTGAGCAGTTCTTC. Its translation: CASSLGRDSEQFF. The genes are TRBV7-2 and TRBJ2-1, with a possible D match to TRBD1 (5 bases). This CDR3 spans 13 amino acids. V was trimmed by 1 base and J by 9 bases, leaving 10 bases between them. Germline V gene data show CDR1 as SGHTA and CDR2 as FQGNSA. Drawing the rest from reference TRBV7-2 and TRBJ2-1, the complete variable domain is GAGVSQSPSNKVTEKGKDVELRCDPISGHTALYWYRQSLGQGLEFLIYFQGNSAPDKSGLPSDRFSAERTGGSVSTLTIQRTQQEDSAVYLCASSLGRDSEQFFGPGTRLTVL.

The V call is TRBV7-2, the J call TRBJ2-1; 15 positions agree with TRBD2. CDR1 and CDR2 from the germline V gene are SGHTA and FQGNSA. J lost 9 bases, V lost 1 base, and 13 bases had no gene match. CDR3 length: 19 amino acids. The CDR3 DNA follows: TGTGCCAGCAGCTTAGAGGGGCTGGGACTAGCGGGGGGATTTACTGAGCAGTTCTTC. This sequence encodes CASSLEGLGLAGGFTEQFF.

This clone was detected only a few times. The genes are TRBV10-3 and TRBJ1-2, with TRBD1 matching 9 bases. Germline-derived CDR1 and CDR2 are ENHRY and SYGVKD. The CDR3 loop spans 13 amino acids. V was pared by 0 bases and J by 11 bases, with 4 bases of the junction left unmatched. In DNA form, the CDR3 reads TGTGCCATCAGTGAGTCGGCGGACAGGGGTTACACCTTC. Protein: CAISESADRGYTF.

V gene TRBV28 combines with J gene TRBJ1-5; no reliable D call. Deletions cut 2 bases from V and 11 bases from J, with 16 bases between. This CDR3 has 14 amino acids. The germline CDR1 and CDR2 sequences are MDHEN and SYDVKM. The CDR3 loop is CASSLGGVGRTQHF. For the CDR3, the DNA is TGTGCCAGCAGTTTAGGAGGAGTCGGGAGGACCCAGCATTTT.

J is TRBJ2-2 and V is TRBV11-2; 7 nucleotides match TRBD1. With 4 bases clipped from V and 5 bases from J, the junction kept 10 bases outside the gene matches. Germline V gene sequence: CDR1 SGHAT, CDR2 FQNNGV. CDR3 length: 16 residues. CDR3 nucleotides: TGTGCCAGCAGCTCCCTTACGACAGGGAAAACCGGGGAGCTGTTTTTT. Amino acid sequence: CASSSLTTGKTGELFF.

This clone was recorded once. The chain employs TRBV7-2 and TRBJ1-3; 7 bases fit TRBD1. From germline, CDR1 is SGHTA and CDR2 FQGNSA. This CDR3 has 15 residues. V dropped 5 bases and J dropped 4; count of bases not matched to a gene: 8. The CDR3, as DNA: TGTGCCAGCAGCCCGCAAGCGGACAGGGGAAACACCATATATTTT. As protein: CASSPQADRGNTIYF.

The chain joins TRBV7-9 to TRBJ2-2; the D gene is possibly TRBD2 (6 bases). Germline V gene sequence: CDR1 SEHNR, CDR2 FQNEAQ (reference sequence). The CDR3 length is 16 residues. The V end was cut by 4 bases, the J end by 0 bases, with 12 bases between. CDR3 sequence (DNA): TGTGCCAGCAGCTCCCTAGCGTTCGCGAACACCGGGGAGCTGTTTTTT. This encodes CASSSLAFANTGELFF. Based on the CDR3 plus reference TRBV7-9 and TRBJ2-2, the full variable domain is DTGVSQNPRHKITKRGQNVTFRCDPISEHNRLYWYRQTLGQGPEFLTYFQNEAQLEKSRLLSDRFSAERPKGSFSTLEIQRTEQGDSAMYLCASSSLAFANTGELFFGEGSRLTVL.

The chain links TRBV5-1 to TRBJ2-5, with TRBD2 as a possible D gene (5 bases). The CDR3 is 15 residues long. V was trimmed by 2 bases and J by 4 bases, leaving 15 bases between them. The germline V gene encodes CDR1 SGHRS and CDR2 YFSETQ. CDR3 DNA sequence: TGCGCCAGCAGCTTAGGGAGCCAGAATAGAGAGACCCAGTACTTC. This gives the protein CASSLGSQNRETQYF.

CDR3 protein: CASSPGTSEDEQFF. As DNA, the CDR3 is TGTGCCAGCAGTCCCGGGACTAGCGAGGATGAGCAGTTCTTC. The rearrangement uses TRBV28 and TRBJ2-1; 10 bases agree with TRBD2. Trimming cost V 5 bases and J 8 bases; bases outside gene matches: 6. There are 14 residues in the CDR3. Germline assignment: CDR1 MDHEN and CDR2 SYDVKM.

V gene TRBV5-4 combines with J gene TRBJ2-2; D is perhaps TRBD2 (7 bases). The germline V gene encodes CDR1 SGHNT and CDR2 YYREEE (reference sequence). The CDR3 has 16 residues. V lost 5 bases, J lost 1 base, and 15 bases lay in between. CDR3 residues: CASSHGGTLNTGELFF. In nucleotides, the CDR3 is TGTGCCAGCAGTCACGGGGGGACACTGAACACCGGGGAGCTGTTTTTT.

The chain joins TRBV7-9 to TRBJ1-2; the D gene is possibly TRBD1 (5 bases). This CDR3 has 12 amino acids. Trimming removed 6 bases at V and 6 bases at J, with 11 bases between. Germline loops: CDR1 SEHNR, CDR2 FQNEAQ (reference sequence). In DNA, the CDR3 is TGTGCCAGCAGTAGGGGTGGGCATGGCTACACCTTC. Protein sequence: CASSRGGHGYTF.

The sample holds a few counts of this clone. This rearrangement joins TRBV5-3 to TRBJ1-2; 11 nucleotides line up with TRBD1. TRBV5-3 is labeled an ORF, and its function is uncertain. The V and J ends lost 3 bases and 2 bases, in that order; junction bases with no gene match: 9. The CDR3 runs to 17 residues. CDR3 sequence (DNA): TGTGCCAGAAGCTCCCCCGGGACAGGGGGACCAAACTATGGCTACACCTTC. This gives the protein CARSSPGTGGPNYGYTF.

The V gene is TRBV5-1, the J gene TRBJ2-3; 9 nucleotides agree with TRBD2. This CDR3 is built from 16 residues. J was trimmed by 5 bases and V by 2 bases; bases with no gene match: 9. From germline, CDR1 is SGHRS and CDR2 YFSETQ. The CDR3 bases are TGCGCCAGCAGCTTTGAGGGCGGGAGGGCTGGAGATACGCAGTATTTT. This translates into CASSFEGGRAGDTQYF.

The chain is built from TRBV18 and TRBJ2-7; unclear D gene. The CDR3 runs to 14 residues. Germline V lookup: CDR1 KGHSH, CDR2 LQKENI. V lost 2 bases, J lost 6 bases, and 14 bases lay in between. CDR3 region: CASSPDLSEREQYF. CDR3 nucleotide sequence: TGTGCCAGCTCACCAGATCTATCCGAGCGCGAGCAGTACTTC.

The chain combines TRBV2 with TRBJ1-4; no clear D gene. Germline loops: CDR1 SNHLY, CDR2 FYNNEI. The V gene lost 7 bases and the J gene lost 3 bases, with 9 bases spanning the gap. This CDR3 is 13 amino acids long. The DNA of the CDR3 is TGTGCCAGCACCCCCCAGTCTAATGAAAAACTGTTTTTT. Translation gives CASTPQSNEKLFF.

The CDR3 sequence is CASSQARGEGLVWPQHF. Here the CDR3 DNA reads TGCGCCAGCAGCCAAGCGAGGGGGGAGGGTTTGGTTTGGCCCCAGCATTTT. The genes are TRBV4-1 and TRBJ1-5, with D tentatively TRBD1 (6 bases). V lost 1 base and J 9 bases, leaving 22 bases between the germline ends. Germline V gene data show CDR1 as MGHRA and CDR2 as YSYEKL. The CDR3 length is 17 residues.

This clone was counted ten times or more. The chain couples TRBV5-4 to TRBJ2-3; D is unclear. Trimming cost V 2 bases and J 0 bases, with 10 bases left between them. The CDR3 consists of 15 residues. Germline-derived CDR1 and CDR2 are SGHNT and YYREEE (reference sequence). For the CDR3, the DNA is TGTGCCAGCAGCTTACGCCCTACTAGCACAGATACGCAGTATTTT. Translated: CASSLRPTSTDTQYF.